A selection of T cell receptor beta chains follows, all from one sample in a study of blood T cell repertoires in COVID-19. Libraries were prepared by immunoSEQ multiplex PCR; TCRdb keeps only in-frame clonotypes and omits some of them. The sample lists over 150,000 clones; around 85% were seen once. The sequenced sample consisted of peripheral blood. The receptors were sampled from a man over 45 with active or convalescent COVID-19. Both conserved end residues are part of each CDR3. Each record gives: CDR3 protein, CDR3 DNA, J gene, D gene, clone size, V gene, CDR3 length. A D gene is named only where the DNA matches it firmly. Clone size is given for some rows only: seen once, a few or many times, or a class if the clone is expanded.

CDR3 protein: CASSLGTGFNQPQHF; CDR3 DNA: TGTGCCAGCAGCTTAGGGACAGGGTTCAATCAGCCCCAGCATTTT; J gene: TRBJ1-5; D gene: TRBD1; clone size: NA; V gene: TRBV7-9; CDR3 length: 15
CDR3 protein: CASSVGRGSVGELFF; CDR3 DNA: TGTGCCAGCAGCGTAGGCAGGGGGTCAGTCGGGGAGCTGTTTTTT; J gene: TRBJ2-2; D gene: TRBD1; clone size: NA; V gene: TRBV9; CDR3 length: 15
CDR3 protein: CASSYQGVVHEQYF; CDR3 DNA: TGTGCCAGCAGTTATCAGGGGGTTGTGCACGAGCAGTACTTC; J gene: TRBJ2-7; D gene: TRBD1; clone size: once; V gene: TRBV6-6; CDR3 length: 14
CDR3 protein: CASSLGQVDTEAFF; CDR3 DNA: TGTGCCAGCAGTTTGGGACAGGTGGATACTGAAGCTTTCTTT; J gene: TRBJ1-1; D gene: TRBD1; clone size: NA; V gene: TRBV28; CDR3 length: 14
CDR3 protein: CASRQTGDNSPLHF; CDR3 DNA: TGTGCCAGCCGCCAGACAGGGGATAATTCACCCCTCCACTTT; J gene: TRBJ1-6; D gene: TRBD1; clone size: NA; V gene: TRBV25-1; CDR3 length: 14
CDR3 protein: CASSYSGGSSTDTQYF; CDR3 DNA: TGTGCCAGCAGTTACTCAGGCGGGAGCAGCACAGATACGCAGTATTTT; J gene: TRBJ2-3; D gene: TRBD2; clone size: NA; V gene: TRBV6-5; CDR3 length: 16
CDR3 protein: CASSRGSPEAFF; CDR3 DNA: TGTGCCAGCAGCAGGGGTTCCCCTGAAGCTTTCTTT; J gene: TRBJ1-1; D gene: NA; clone size: NA; V gene: TRBV12-3/TRBV12-4; CDR3 length: 12
CDR3 protein: CASSFGGLNTEAFF; CDR3 DNA: TGTGCCAGCAGCTTCGGGGGACTGAACACTGAAGCTTTCTTT; J gene: TRBJ1-1; D gene: NA; clone size: NA; V gene: TRBV7-9; CDR3 length: 14
CDR3 protein: CASSLSGGGWSGANVLTF; CDR3 DNA: TGTGCCAGCAGTCTCTCCGGAGGGGGCTGGTCTGGGGCCAACGTCCTGACTTTC; J gene: TRBJ2-6; D gene: NA; clone size: NA; V gene: TRBV25-1; CDR3 length: 18
CDR3 protein: CASSSFSGRVGENEQFF; CDR3 DNA: TGTGCCAGTAGCTCTTTCTCGGGGAGGGTAGGCGAGAATGAGCAGTTCTTC; J gene: TRBJ2-1; D gene: TRBD2; clone size: NA; V gene: TRBV19; CDR3 length: 17
CDR3 protein: CASSYSRETQYF; CDR3 DNA: TGTGCCAGCAGTTACTCGAGGGAGACCCAGTACTTC; J gene: TRBJ2-5; D gene: NA; clone size: NA; V gene: TRBV6-5; CDR3 length: 12
CDR3 protein: CSASKTANAEAFF; CDR3 DNA: TGCAGTGCTAGTAAAACAGCAAACGCTGAAGCTTTCTTT; J gene: TRBJ1-1; D gene: NA; clone size: NA; V gene: TRBV20-1; CDR3 length: 13
CDR3 protein: CASSLSGTSGRVQYF; CDR3 DNA: TGTGCCAGCAGTTTATCGGGGACTAGCGGGAGAGTGCAGTACTTC; J gene: TRBJ2-7; D gene: TRBD2; clone size: NA; V gene: TRBV27; CDR3 length: 15
CDR3 protein: CASSLDTHTEAFF; CDR3 DNA: TGCGCCAGCAGCTTGGACACACACACTGAAGCTTTCTTT; J gene: TRBJ1-1; D gene: NA; clone size: NA; V gene: TRBV5-1; CDR3 length: 13
CDR3 protein: CASSQGYGTRVGTDTQYF; CDR3 DNA: TGTGCCAGCAGCCAAGGATACGGGACTAGGGTAGGCACAGATACGCAGTATTTT; J gene: TRBJ2-3; D gene: TRBD2; clone size: NA; V gene: TRBV7-6; CDR3 length: 18
CDR3 protein: CASSQDSGSYNEQFF; CDR3 DNA: TGTGCCAGCAGCCAAGACTCCGGGTCCTACAATGAGCAGTTCTTC; J gene: TRBJ2-1; D gene: NA; clone size: NA; V gene: TRBV4-2; CDR3 length: 15
CDR3 protein: CASSQRQSGDEQFF; CDR3 DNA: TGTGCCAGCAGCCAGAGGCAGAGCGGGGATGAGCAGTTCTTC; J gene: TRBJ2-1; D gene: TRBD2; clone size: NA; V gene: TRBV3-1/TRBV3-2; CDR3 length: 14
CDR3 protein: CASSHPVGTEAFF; CDR3 DNA: TGTGCCAGCAGCCACCCAGTTGGTACTGAAGCTTTCTTT; J gene: TRBJ1-1; D gene: NA; clone size: many; V gene: TRBV16; CDR3 length: 13
CDR3 protein: CASSLESGTAYSNQPQHF; CDR3 DNA: TGTGCCAGCAGCTTGGAATCCGGGACAGCTTATAGCAATCAGCCCCAGCATTTT; J gene: TRBJ1-5; D gene: TRBD1; clone size: NA; V gene: TRBV5-4; CDR3 length: 18
CDR3 protein: CASKVGDGYTF; CDR3 DNA: TGTGCCAGTAAAGTGGGCGATGGCTACACCTTC; J gene: TRBJ1-2; D gene: NA; clone size: NA; V gene: TRBV19; CDR3 length: 11
CDR3 protein: CASSPWDRVQEQYF; CDR3 DNA: TGTGCCAGCAGCCCGTGGGACAGGGTTCAGGAGCAGTACTTC; J gene: TRBJ2-7; D gene: TRBD1; clone size: NA; V gene: TRBV3-1/TRBV3-2; CDR3 length: 14
CDR3 protein: CASSQEGTRGGELFF; CDR3 DNA: TGCGCCAGCAGCCAAGAAGGGACTAGGGGCGGGGAGCTGTTTTTT; J gene: TRBJ2-2; D gene: TRBD2; clone size: NA; V gene: TRBV4-1; CDR3 length: 15
CDR3 protein: CSVWTGTEGYTF; CDR3 DNA: TGCAGCGTTTGGACAGGGACGGAGGGCTACACCTTC; J gene: TRBJ1-2; D gene: TRBD1; clone size: once; V gene: TRBV29-1; CDR3 length: 12
CDR3 protein: CAISEAGMTEQYF; CDR3 DNA: TGTGCCATCAGTGAGGCGGGCATGACCGAGCAGTACTTC; J gene: TRBJ2-7; D gene: NA; clone size: NA; V gene: TRBV10-3; CDR3 length: 13
CDR3 protein: CASSQDPQGAVGYTF; CDR3 DNA: TGTGCCAGCAGCCAAGACCCGCAGGGGGCGGTGGGCTACACCTTC; J gene: TRBJ1-2; D gene: TRBD1; clone size: NA; V gene: TRBV4-2; CDR3 length: 15
CDR3 protein: CASSDISGNTIYF; CDR3 DNA: TGTGCCAGCAGTGACATCTCTGGAAACACCATATATTTT; J gene: TRBJ1-3; D gene: NA; clone size: NA; V gene: TRBV6-1; CDR3 length: 13
CDR3 protein: CASSPGLGSNYGYTF; CDR3 DNA: TGTGCCAGCAGCCCCGGGTTGGGGAGTAACTATGGCTACACCTTC; J gene: TRBJ1-2; D gene: NA; clone size: NA; V gene: TRBV6-5; CDR3 length: 15
CDR3 protein: CASSSGLAGSETQYF; CDR3 DNA: TGTGCCAGCAGCTCTGGACTAGCGGGGAGTGAGACCCAGTACTTC; J gene: TRBJ2-5; D gene: TRBD2; clone size: NA; V gene: TRBV7-3; CDR3 length: 15
CDR3 protein: CASSLDQGDTQYF; CDR3 DNA: TGTGCCAGCAGCTTAGACCAGGGCGATACGCAGTATTTT; J gene: TRBJ2-3; D gene: NA; clone size: NA; V gene: TRBV7-9; CDR3 length: 13
CDR3 protein: CASSPLGGPETQYF; CDR3 DNA: TGTGCCAGCAGTCCGCTTGGGGGCCCCGAGACCCAGTACTTC; J gene: TRBJ2-5; D gene: NA; clone size: NA; V gene: TRBV6-5; CDR3 length: 14
CDR3 protein: CASRKGARETQYF; CDR3 DNA: TGTGCCTCGAGGAAGGGGGCGCGGGAGACCCAGTACTTC; J gene: TRBJ2-5; D gene: TRBD1; clone size: NA; V gene: TRBV30; CDR3 length: 13
CDR3 protein: CASSRLQGSTDTQYF; CDR3 DNA: TGCGCCAGCAGCCGTTTGCAGGGCAGCACAGATACGCAGTATTTT; J gene: TRBJ2-3; D gene: NA; clone size: once; V gene: TRBV4-3; CDR3 length: 15
CDR3 protein: CASSLGGPGNTIYF; CDR3 DNA: TGTGCCAGCAGCCTCGGGGGGCCTGGAAACACCATATATTTT; J gene: TRBJ1-3; D gene: NA; clone size: NA; V gene: TRBV7-7; CDR3 length: 14
CDR3 protein: CASMPAGGYPTGELFF; CDR3 DNA: TGTGCCAGCATGCCCGCGGGGGGCTACCCTACCGGGGAGCTGTTTTTT; J gene: TRBJ2-2; D gene: TRBD2; clone size: NA; V gene: TRBV27; CDR3 length: 16